Presented here are 2 T cell receptor beta chains from one specimen sequenced in a study of blood T cell repertoires in COVID-19. Profiled with immunoSEQ multiplex PCR; TCRdb holds only in-frame clones, not every one. In the table there are 100,000 to 150,000 clones, about four fifths of which are singletons. Sequencing used peripheral blood. The receptors come from a man between 65 and 85 years old with acute or convalescent COVID-19.

V and J are TRBV5-1 and TRBJ2-5; D might be TRBD1 (5 bases). Trimming removed 4 bases at V and 4 bases at J, with 8 bases between. CDR1 and CDR2 (germline): SGHRS, YFSETQ. The CDR3 runs to 12 residues. CDR3 nucleotides: TGCGCCAGCAGCCAGGGATCAGAGACCCAGTACTTC. It yields the protein CASSQGSETQYF.

This clone came up a few times. The V gene is TRBV2, the J gene TRBJ1-2, with 8 bases that match TRBD1. With 7 bases clipped from V and 8 bases from J, the junction kept 6 bases outside the gene matches. The CDR3 is 12 amino acids. Per germline, CDR1 SNHLY and CDR2 FYNNEI. The CDR3 loop reads CASILDREGYTF. The DNA of the CDR3 is TGTGCCAGCATCCTGGACAGGGAGGGCTACACCTTC.